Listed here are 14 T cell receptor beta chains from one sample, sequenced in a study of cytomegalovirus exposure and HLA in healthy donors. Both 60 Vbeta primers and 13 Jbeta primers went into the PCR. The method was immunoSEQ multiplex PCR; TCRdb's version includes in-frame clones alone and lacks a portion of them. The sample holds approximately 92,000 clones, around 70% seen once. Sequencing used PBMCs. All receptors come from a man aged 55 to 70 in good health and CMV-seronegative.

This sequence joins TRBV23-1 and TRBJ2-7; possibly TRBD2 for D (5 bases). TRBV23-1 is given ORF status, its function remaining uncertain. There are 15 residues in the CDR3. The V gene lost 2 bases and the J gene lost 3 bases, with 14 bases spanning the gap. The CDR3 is CASSQIFGLNYEQYF. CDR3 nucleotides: TGCGCCAGCAGTCAAATCTTTGGACTCAACTACGAGCAGTACTTC.

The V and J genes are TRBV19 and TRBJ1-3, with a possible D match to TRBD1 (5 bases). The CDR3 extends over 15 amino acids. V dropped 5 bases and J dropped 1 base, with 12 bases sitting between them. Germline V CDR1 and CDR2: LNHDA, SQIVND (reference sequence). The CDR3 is CASSLGAASGNTIYF. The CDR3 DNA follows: TGTGCCAGTAGTCTTGGGGCCGCATCTGGAAACACCATATATTTT.

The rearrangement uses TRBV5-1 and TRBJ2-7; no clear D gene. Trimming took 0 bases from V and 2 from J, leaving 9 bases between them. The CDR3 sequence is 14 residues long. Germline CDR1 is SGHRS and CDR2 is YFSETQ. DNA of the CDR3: TGCGCCAGCAGCTTGGAGGCCCAGGCCTACGAGCAGTACTTC. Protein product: CASSLEAQAYEQYF. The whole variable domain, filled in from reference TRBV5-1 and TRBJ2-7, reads KAGVTQTPRYLIKTRGQQVTLSCSPISGHRSVSWYQQTPGQGLQFLFEYFSETQRNKGNFPGRFSGRQFSNSRSEMNVSTLELGDSALYLCASSLEAQAYEQYFGPGTRLTVT.

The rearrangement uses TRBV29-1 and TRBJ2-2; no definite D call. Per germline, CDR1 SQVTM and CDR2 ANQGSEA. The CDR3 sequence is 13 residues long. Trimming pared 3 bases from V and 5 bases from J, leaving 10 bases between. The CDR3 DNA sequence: TGCAGCGTTGAGACTTTCGTAACCGGGGAGCTGTTTTTT. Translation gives CSVETFVTGELFF.

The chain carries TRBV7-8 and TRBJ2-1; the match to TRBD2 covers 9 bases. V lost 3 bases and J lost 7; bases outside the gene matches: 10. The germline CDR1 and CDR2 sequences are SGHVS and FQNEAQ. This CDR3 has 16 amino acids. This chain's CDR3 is CASSLPGGGAWNEQFF. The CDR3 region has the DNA TGTGCCAGCAGCTTGCCCGGCGGGGGGGCTTGGAATGAGCAGTTCTTC.

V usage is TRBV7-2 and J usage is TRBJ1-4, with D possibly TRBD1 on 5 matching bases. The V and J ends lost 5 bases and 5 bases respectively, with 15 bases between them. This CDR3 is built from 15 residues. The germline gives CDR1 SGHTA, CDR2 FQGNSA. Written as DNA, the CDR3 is TGTGCCAGCAGCATGGACGCCAGGGCCAATGAAAAACTGTTTTTT. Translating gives CASSMDARANEKLFF.

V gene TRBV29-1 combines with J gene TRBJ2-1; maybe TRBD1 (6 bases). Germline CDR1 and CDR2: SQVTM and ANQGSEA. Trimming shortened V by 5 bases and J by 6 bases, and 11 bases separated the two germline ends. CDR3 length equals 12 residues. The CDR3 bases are TGCAGCGTTTCAGGCAGGGGCAATGAGCAGTTCTTC. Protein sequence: CSVSGRGNEQFF.

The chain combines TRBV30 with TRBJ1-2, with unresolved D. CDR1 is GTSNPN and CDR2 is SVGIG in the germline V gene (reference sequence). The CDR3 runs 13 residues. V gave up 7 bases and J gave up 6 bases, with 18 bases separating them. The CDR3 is CALGGRFEDGYTF. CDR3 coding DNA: TGTGCCTTGGGCGGGAGATTTGAAGATGGCTACACCTTC.

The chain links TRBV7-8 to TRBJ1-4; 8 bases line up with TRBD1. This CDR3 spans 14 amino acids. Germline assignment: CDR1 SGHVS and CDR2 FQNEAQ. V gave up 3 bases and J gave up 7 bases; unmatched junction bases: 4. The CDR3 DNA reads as TGTGCCAGCAGCTTCGGGACAGGTCTTGAAAAACTGTTTTTT. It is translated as CASSFGTGLEKLFF.

The CDR3 region has the DNA TGTGCCAGCAGTCCGGACAGGGCGGAATCCTACGAGCAGTACTTC. It specifies CASSPDRAESYEQYF. V gene TRBV2 combines with J gene TRBJ2-7, with 8 bases fitting TRBD1. This CDR3 comprises 15 residues. The V gene end was trimmed by 5 bases and the J gene end by 1 base; junction bases not matched to a gene: 7. Looked up from germline, CDR1 is SNHLY and CDR2 is FYNNEI.

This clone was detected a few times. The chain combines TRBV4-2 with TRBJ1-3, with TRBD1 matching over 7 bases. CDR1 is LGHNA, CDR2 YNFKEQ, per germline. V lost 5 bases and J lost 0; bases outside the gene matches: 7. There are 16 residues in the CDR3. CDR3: CASSSGGSNSGNTIYF. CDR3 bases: TGTGCCAGCAGCTCAGGGGGATCCAACTCTGGAAACACCATATATTTT.

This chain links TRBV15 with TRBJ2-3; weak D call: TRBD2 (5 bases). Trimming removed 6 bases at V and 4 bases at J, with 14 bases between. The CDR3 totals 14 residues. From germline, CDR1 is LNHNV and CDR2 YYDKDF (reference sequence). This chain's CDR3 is CATRPLGEPDTQYF. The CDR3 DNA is TGTGCCACCAGACCCTTGGGAGAGCCAGATACGCAGTATTTT. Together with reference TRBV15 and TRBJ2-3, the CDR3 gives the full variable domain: DAMVIQNPRYQVTQFGKPVTLSCSQTLNHNVMYWYQQKSSQAPKLLFHYYDKDFNNEADTPDNFQSRRPNTSFCFLDIRSPGLGDTAMYLCATRPLGEPDTQYFGPGTRLTVL.

In nucleotides, the CDR3 is TGTGCCAGCAGCTTAATCTCAGGGAACCAAGAGACCCAGTACTTC. Its translation: CASSLISGNQETQYF. The rearrangement uses TRBV7-2 and TRBJ2-5, with TRBD1 as a possible D gene (5 bases). This CDR3 spans 15 amino acids. Germline V gene data show CDR1 as SGHTA and CDR2 as FQGNSA. V dropped 2 bases and J dropped 0 bases, with 10 bases sitting between them.

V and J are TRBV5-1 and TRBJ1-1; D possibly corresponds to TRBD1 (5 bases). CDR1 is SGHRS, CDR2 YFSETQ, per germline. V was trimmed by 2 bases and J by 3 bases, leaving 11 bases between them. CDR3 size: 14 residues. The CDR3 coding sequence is TGCGCCAGCAGCTTCAAGGTAGGGGACACTGAAGCTTTCTTT. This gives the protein CASSFKVGDTEAFF.